This entry lists 2 T cell receptor beta chains sequenced from one sample in a study of radiotherapy plus CTLA-4 blockade in lung cancer (dated by TCRdb to the late 2010s). Receptor libraries were prepared by the immunoSEQ multiplex PCR assay. TCRdb took over this immuneACCESS table, retaining in-frame rearrangements with V and J assigned. Such tables are incomplete; in checked studies, under half of the missing clones stem from an unresolved V gene, and the remainder is unexplained. The sample includes some 64,000 clones, with 70% to 80% observed a single time. The ten largest make up about 16% of the sample. The starting material was peripheral blood, obtained from a patient treated with radiotherapy plus ipilimumab. The receptors were sampled from a human donor with non-small cell lung cancer whose response to radiotherapy plus ipilimumab could not be evaluated. Some clones in this sample may be carry-over from other donors' samples.

The CDR3 DNA is TGTGCCAGCAGCTTAGCATTTAGTCAAGAGACCCAGTACTTC. Translating it yields CASSLAFSQETQYF. The V gene is TRBV7-9, the J gene TRBJ2-5; D not certain. The CDR3 has 14 amino acids. The germline V and J ends were trimmed by 0 bases and 2 bases, with 7 bases remaining between them. Germline V gives CDR1 SEHNR, CDR2 FQNEAQ (reference sequence).

The CDR3 DNA sequence: TGTGCCAGCAGTTTGGGAGAGGACCTTCCAGATACGCAGTATTTT. This codes for CASSLGEDLPDTQYF. The chain is built from TRBV27 and TRBJ2-3, with a tentative D call TRBD2 (5 bases). Trimming shortened V by 3 bases and J by 4 bases, and 14 bases separated the two germline ends. This CDR3 region has 15 residues. Germline V CDR1 and CDR2: MNHEY, SMNVEV (reference sequence).